The 30 T cell receptor beta chains given below trace back to one sample, sequenced in a study of cytomegalovirus exposure and HLA in healthy donors. Amplification used 60 Vbeta primers and 13 Jbeta primers. TCRdb keeps only in-frame clones here, not all; method: immunoSEQ multiplex PCR. The sample carries over 150,000 clones, over 80% recorded once. Sequencing used PBMCs. All receptors come from a girl under 18 in good health and CMV-seropositive.

In its sample, this clone was seen a few times. The chain combines TRBV7-8 with TRBJ2-2, with 7 nucleotides matching TRBD1. Trimming removed 7 bases from V and 4 bases from J; junction bases left unmatched: 12. This CDR3 has 16 residues. Germline CDR1 SGHVS, CDR2 FQNEAQ. DNA for the CDR3: TGTGCCAGCACCATCACCATGACAGGGAGCACCGGGGAGCTGTTTTTT. Protein sequence: CASTITMTGSTGELFF.

The chain carries TRBV10-3 and TRBJ2-1; the match to TRBD2 covers 9 bases. The trim removed 6 bases at V and 5 bases at J, leaving 8 bases unmatched. Looked up from germline, CDR1 is ENHRY and CDR2 is SYGVKD. CDR3 size: 15 residues. DNA of the CDR3: TGTGCCATCAGCGAGGGGCGGGGGGGCCACAATGAGCAGTTCTTC. This sequence encodes CAISEGRGGHNEQFF.

V is TRBV2 and J is TRBJ2-1; D gene uncertain. Germline V CDR1 and CDR2: SNHLY, FYNNEI. The CDR3 sequence is 14 residues long. Trimming left V 3 bases short and J 6 bases short, with 12 bases between. The DNA of the CDR3 is TGTGCCAGCAGTGAGCTAGAGGCTGGCAATGAGCAGTTCTTC. This codes for CASSELEAGNEQFF.

This clone turned up a few times. This chain uses TRBV5-6 with TRBJ2-2; 10 bases align to TRBD1. This CDR3 has 16 amino acids. Trimming took 2 bases from V and 6 from J; bases not matched to a gene: 7. In germline, CDR1 is SGHDT, CDR2 YYEEEE. The CDR3 protein is CASSFLTGGDAGELFF. The DNA for the CDR3 is TGTGCCAGCAGCTTCCTGACAGGGGGCGATGCCGGGGAGCTGTTTTTT.

The V gene is TRBV27, the J gene TRBJ2-6; a possible D gene is TRBD2 (6 bases). The germline V and J ends were trimmed by 6 bases and 0 bases, with 15 bases remaining between them. The germline V gene encodes CDR1 MNHEY and CDR2 SMNVEV (reference sequence). The CDR3 runs 17 residues. CDR3 nucleotides: TGTGCCAGCAGGTGCTGGGACTGCGCCTCTGGGGCCAACGTCCTGACTTTC. This codes for CASRCWDCASGANVLTF.

The chain employs TRBV11-3 and TRBJ2-2; TRBD1 agrees at 11 bases. The CDR3 length is 14 residues. J lost 5 bases, V lost 5 bases, and 1 base had no gene match. From germline, CDR1 is SGHNT and CDR2 YENEEA. CDR3 bases: TGTGCCAGCAGCCGGGACAGGGGGACCGGGGAGCTGTTTTTT. As protein: CASSRDRGTGELFF.

V gene TRBV30 combines with J gene TRBJ1-3, with D tentatively TRBD1 (5 bases). CDR3 length equals 14 residues. V lost 0 bases, J lost 0 bases, and 6 bases lay in between. Looked up from germline, CDR1 is GTSNPN and CDR2 is SVGIG (reference sequence). The CDR3 DNA is TGTGCCTGGAGTGTAGGGGACTCTGGAAACACCATATATTTT. Protein: CAWSVGDSGNTIYF.

V is TRBV5-6 and J is TRBJ1-1; D is undetermined. Trimming removed 2 bases from V and 5 bases from J, with 7 bases in between. Per germline, CDR1 SGHDT and CDR2 YYEEEE. CDR3 length equals 12 residues. CDR3 coding DNA: TGTGCCAGCAGCTTTCGCCGGACTGAAGCTTTCTTT. This translates into CASSFRRTEAFF.

CDR3 nucleotide sequence: TGTGCCAGCAGTGAATGGATAGGCGAAGGAGTCAACAATGAGCAGTTCTTC. Translated: CASSEWIGEGVNNEQFF. The chain is built from TRBV6-1 and TRBJ2-1; D not resolved. The CDR3 extends over 17 amino acids. V lost 2 bases and J 5 bases, leaving 19 bases between the germline ends. Germline V gene sequence: CDR1 MNHNS, CDR2 SASEGT.

The J gene is TRBJ1-1, the V gene TRBV19; weak D call: TRBD1 (6 bases). Trimming took off 5 bases at V and 4 bases at J, with 14 bases between the two ends. The germline V gene encodes CDR1 LNHDA and CDR2 SQIVND (reference sequence). The CDR3 runs 14 residues. CDR3 in amino acids: CASSRQGWSTEAFF. The CDR3 DNA follows: TGTGCCAGTAGTCGTCAGGGGTGGAGCACTGAAGCTTTCTTT.

To note about this clone: This specimen includes other DNA sequences encoding the same CDR3. The chain combines TRBV7-2 with TRBJ1-1; 7 nucleotides agree with TRBD1. The CDR3 loop spans 14 amino acids. Germline V gene data show CDR1 as SGHTA and CDR2 as FQGNSA. Unmatched junction bases numbered 1, after V lost 3 bases and J lost 0 bases. CDR3 bases: TGTGCCAGCAGCTTGACAGGGATGAACACTGAAGCTTTCTTT. Amino acid sequence: CASSLTGMNTEAFF.

The chain combines TRBV28 with TRBJ2-1, with a tentative D call TRBD1 (6 bases). The V gene lost 4 bases and the J gene lost 5 bases, with 15 bases spanning the gap. Looked up from germline, CDR1 is MDHEN and CDR2 is SYDVKM. The CDR3 extends over 15 amino acids. The CDR3 DNA sequence: TGTGCCAGCAGTTCCACAGGGTCCGTCCACAATGAGCAGTTCTTC. It yields the protein CASSSTGSVHNEQFF. The full variable domain, rest sourced from reference TRBV28 and TRBJ2-1, is DVKVTQSSRYLVKRTGEKVFLECVQDMDHENMFWYRQDPGLGLRLIYFSYDVKMKEKGDIPEGYSVSREKKERFSLILESASTNQTSMYLCASSSTGSVHNEQFFGPGTRLTVL.

The gene calls are TRBV28 and TRBJ1-2; D is ambiguous. The CDR3 loop spans 10 amino acids. Germline lookup yields CDR1 MDHEN and CDR2 SYDVKM. Trimming stripped 11 bases from V and 0 bases from J, with 4 bases between. CDR3 sequence reads: CASANYGYTF. CDR3 bases: TGTGCCTCAGCTAACTATGGCTACACCTTC.

This CDR3 is CASSLVWGGNQPQHF. In nucleotides, the CDR3 is TGTGCCAGCAGCTTAGTATGGGGGGGCAATCAGCCCCAGCATTTT. The V and J genes are TRBV7-2 and TRBJ1-5, with D possibly matching TRBD1 (5 bases). Trimming cost V 1 base and J 2 bases, with 9 bases left between them. The germline CDR1 and CDR2 sequences are SGHTA and FQGNSA. The CDR3 loop spans 15 amino acids.

The chain joins TRBV27 to TRBJ2-1; 11 bases are a match to TRBD2. The CDR3 consists of 13 residues. After removal of 10 bases from V and 7 bases from J, the junction contained 6 bases not matched to a gene. CDR1 is MNHEY, CDR2 SMNVEV, per germline (reference sequence). DNA of the CDR3: TGTGCCACACTAGCGGGAGCTCGAAATGAGCAGTTCTTC. It codes for CATLAGARNEQFF.

The gene calls are TRBV5-1 and TRBJ1-4; 7 nucleotides agree with TRBD1. CDR3 length: 15 amino acids. Germline CDR1 reads SGHRS; CDR2 reads YFSETQ. With V trimmed by 3 bases and J by 4 bases, 6 bases remained unmatched. The CDR3 bases are TGCGCCAGCAGCTCAGGGACAGCCCTTAATGAAAAACTGTTTTTT. It specifies CASSSGTALNEKLFF. Variable domain in full (rest from reference TRBV5-1 and TRBJ1-4): KAGVTQTPRYLIKTRGQQVTLSCSPISGHRSVSWYQQTPGQGLQFLFEYFSETQRNKGNFPGRFSGRQFSNSRSEMNVSTLELGDSALYLCASSSGTALNEKLFFGSGTQLSVL.

The chain employs TRBV6-6 and TRBJ2-7; TRBD2 agrees at 13 bases. The CDR3 runs 16 residues. The V gene end was trimmed by 6 bases and the J gene end by 2 bases; junction bases not matched to a gene: 7. Germline V CDR1 and CDR2: MNHNY, SVGAGI (reference sequence). For the CDR3, the DNA is TGTGCCAGCAGCCCGACTAGCGGGAGGTCTACCTACGAGCAGTACTTC. It specifies CASSPTSGRSTYEQYF.

This chain uses TRBV7-6 with TRBJ1-1, with D unclear. The V end was cut by 1 base, the J end by 6 bases, with 9 bases between. Looked up from germline, CDR1 is SGHVS and CDR2 is FNYEAQ. CDR3 length: 13 residues. The CDR3 sequence: CASSLVNSAEAFF. The DNA of the CDR3 is TGTGCCAGCAGCTTAGTTAATTCCGCTGAAGCTTTCTTT. Using reference TRBV7-6 and TRBJ1-1 for the parts outside the CDR3, the full variable domain is GAGVSQSPRYKVTKRGQDVALRCDPISGHVSLYWYRQALGQGPEFLTYFNYEAQQDKSGLPNDRFSAERPEGSISTLTIQRTEQRDSAMYRCASSLVNSAEAFFGQGTRLTVV.

Worth noting for this clone: The sample holds other DNA sequences that translate to the same CDR3. The chain couples TRBV5-1 to TRBJ2-3; D may be TRBD1 (5 bases). This CDR3 is built from 14 residues. Germline CDR1 and CDR2: SGHRS and YFSETQ. The V end lost 2 bases, the J end lost 0 bases, and 7 bases lay between the germline ends. Written as DNA, the CDR3 is TGCGCCAGCAGCTTAGGACAAAGCACAGATACGCAGTATTTT. This gives the protein CASSLGQSTDTQYF.

This clone has a single count. This rearrangement joins TRBV28 to TRBJ2-2, with D perhaps matching TRBD2 (6 bases). CDR1 and CDR2 from the germline V gene are MDHEN and SYDVKM. Trimming took 6 bases from V and 1 from J, leaving 15 bases between them. The CDR3 totals 16 residues. The CDR3 region is CASRSGASWNTGELFF. CDR3 in DNA: TGTGCCAGCAGATCGGGAGCCAGTTGGAACACCGGGGAGCTGTTTTTT.

This rearrangement joins TRBV29-1 to TRBJ1-2; no firm D call. V dropped 3 bases and J dropped 7 bases, with 18 bases sitting between them. CDR1 SQVTM and CDR2 ANQGSEA come from the germline V gene. The CDR3 spans 14 residues. The CDR3 loop is CSVEGFEGMGGYTF. In nucleotides, the CDR3 is TGCAGCGTTGAGGGGTTTGAGGGAATGGGTGGCTACACCTTC.

The table lists this clone with a few counts. The chain employs TRBV1 and TRBJ1-2; the table's D gene call, TRBD1, was not cross checked with the DNA. TRBV1 corresponds to a pseudogene. The CDR3 extends over 14 amino acids. The CDR3, as DNA: TGCACCAGCAGCCAACCCTCCGACAGGGATGGCTACACCTTC. Its protein is CTSSQPSDRDGYTF.

The gene calls are TRBV11-2 and TRBJ2-7; D is undetermined. The CDR3 loop spans 13 amino acids. Trimming shortened V by 6 bases and J by 6 bases, and 15 bases separated the two germline ends. Looked up from germline, CDR1 is SGHAT and CDR2 is FQNNGV. Here the CDR3 DNA reads TGTGCCAGCAGTCTGCCCAGCGCCAGCGAGCAGTACTTC. This codes for CASSLPSASEQYF.

J is TRBJ2-1 and V is TRBV6-6; 10 bases are a match to TRBD2. Per germline, CDR1 MNHNY and CDR2 SVGAGI (reference sequence). This CDR3 comprises 15 residues. Trimming removed 5 bases from V and 4 bases from J; junction bases left unmatched: 5. The CDR3 reads CASSRGLARYNEQFF. As DNA, the CDR3 is TGTGCCAGCAGTAGGGGACTAGCGAGATACAATGAGCAGTTCTTC.

The chain carries TRBV7-2 and TRBJ2-6; 9 bases match TRBD2. The CDR3 extends over 19 amino acids. CDR1 and CDR2 from the germline V gene are SGHTA and FQGNSA. V dropped 1 base and J dropped 1; count of bases not matched to a gene: 8. Here the CDR3 DNA reads TGTGCCAGCAGCTTAGGAAGGCTAGCGGGATCGTCTGGGGCCAACGTCCTGACTTTC. Its protein product is CASSLGRLAGSSGANVLTF.

This clone was recorded once. The chain links TRBV9 to TRBJ1-3; 9 bases match TRBD1. J gave up 1 base and V 3 bases, and 11 bases lay outside the gene matches. CDR1 and CDR2 (germline): SGDLS, YYNGEE. CDR3 length equals 18 residues. CDR3 amino acids: CASSGLDRGGLSGNTIYF. The CDR3 DNA reads TGTGCCAGCAGCGGGCTGGACAGGGGTGGTCTGTCTGGAAACACCATATATTTT.

The chain employs TRBV7-9 and TRBJ1-1; a possible D gene is TRBD1 (6 bases). Germline assignment: CDR1 SEHNR and CDR2 FQNEAQ (reference sequence). V lost 5 bases to trimming and J lost 2 bases, with 12 bases between them. CDR3 length equals 14 residues. Here the CDR3 DNA reads TGTGCCAGCAGCGTTTCACAGGGCAACACTGAAGCTTTCTTT. Translated, it gives CASSVSQGNTEAFF.

This chain uses TRBV27 with TRBJ2-7; 8 bases agree with TRBD1. CDR1 and CDR2 (germline): MNHEY, SMNVEV (reference sequence). There are 14 residues in the CDR3. Trimming at V came to 3 bases and at J to 5 bases, leaving 6 bases not matched to a gene. CDR3: CASSFWDRRHEQYF. For the CDR3, the DNA is TGTGCCAGCAGTTTCTGGGACAGGCGCCACGAGCAGTACTTC.

The rearrangement joins TRBV11-2 to TRBJ1-2; D unclear. The germline V and J ends were trimmed by 1 base and 14 bases, with 11 bases remaining between them. Germline V lookup: CDR1 SGHAT, CDR2 FQNNGV. This CDR3 is 11 amino acids long. The DNA for the CDR3 is TGTGCCAGCAGCTTAGGAGGGCCTTCGACCTTC. Its translation is CASSLGGPSTF. Full variable domain (remainder filled in from reference TRBV11-2 and TRBJ1-2): EAGVAQSPRYKIIEKRQSVAFWCNPISGHATLYWYQQILGQGPKLLIQFQNNGVVDDSQLPKDRFSAERLKGVDSTLKIQPAKLEDSAVYLCASSLGGPSTFGSGTRLTVV.

The V and J genes are TRBV4-1 and TRBJ1-3, with a tentative D call TRBD1 (5 bases). V lost 1 base to trimming and J lost 0 bases, with 16 bases between them. This CDR3 region has 18 residues. CDR1 MGHRA and CDR2 YSYEKL come from the germline V gene. The CDR3 DNA sequence: TGCGCCAGCAGCCAAGGAAGGCAGGGAGGTATCTCTGGAAACACCATATATTTT. This translates into CASSQGRQGGISGNTIYF.